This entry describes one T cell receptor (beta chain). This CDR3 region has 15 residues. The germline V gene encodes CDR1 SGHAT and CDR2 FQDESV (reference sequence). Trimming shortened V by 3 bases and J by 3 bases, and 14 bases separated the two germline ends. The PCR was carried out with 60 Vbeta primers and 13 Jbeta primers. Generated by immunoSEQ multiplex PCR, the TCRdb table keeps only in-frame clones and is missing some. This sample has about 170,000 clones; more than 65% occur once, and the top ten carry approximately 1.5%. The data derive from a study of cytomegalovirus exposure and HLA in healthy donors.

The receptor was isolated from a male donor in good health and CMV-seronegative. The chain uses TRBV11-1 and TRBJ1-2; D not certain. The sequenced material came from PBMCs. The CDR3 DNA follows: TGTGCCAGCAGCTTCCGGGATCGTGAGGACTATGGCTACACCTTC. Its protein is CASSFRDREDYGYTF.